Below, 26 T cell receptor beta chains from the same sample are listed, as sequenced in a study of neoadjuvant anti-PD-1 for oral cavity cancer. Specified time point: after neoadjuvant nivolumab, at surgical resection. Measured with immunoSEQ multiplex PCR; TCRdb has only the in-frame clones, and not every one. The sample has tens of thousands of clones; 25% to 30% are singletons. Sample: tumor tissue, taken after nivolumab (anti-PD-1) treatment. The receptors were sampled from a person between 40 and 85 years old with oral cavity squamous cell carcinoma.

This clone showed up just a few times. DNA of the CDR3: TGTGCCAGCAGCTTACAGTTGAGGTACGGGGGCAATGAGCAGTTCTTC. This codes for CASSLQLRYGGNEQFF. This rearrangement joins TRBV7-2 to TRBJ2-1, with TRBD2 as a possible D gene (6 bases). With 2 bases removed from V and 6 bases from J, the gap between germline ends came to 17 bases. Germline CDR1 is SGHTA and CDR2 is FQGNSA. The CDR3 loop spans 16 amino acids.

The chain carries TRBV5-1 and TRBJ1-2; D is unresolved. Trimming took off 0 bases at V and 8 bases at J, with 14 bases between the two ends. Germline lookup yields CDR1 SGHRS and CDR2 YFSETQ. The CDR3 totals 14 residues. CDR3 sequence: CASSLARTPGGYTF. CDR3 sequence (DNA): TGCGCCAGCAGCTTGGCACGGACCCCCGGCGGCTACACCTTC.

The rearrangement joins TRBV19 to TRBJ2-1, with 11 bases lining up with TRBD1. CDR1 and CDR2 (germline): LNHDA, SQIVND (reference sequence). V lost 3 bases and J lost 8; bases outside the gene matches: 6. The length of the CDR3 is 15 residues. The CDR3 coding sequence is TGTGCCAGTAGTATCGGACAGGGGGCTGGGGATGAGCAGTTCTTC. This sequence encodes CASSIGQGAGDEQFF.

The rearrangement joins TRBV6-1 to TRBJ2-7; D uncertain. The CDR3 sequence is 14 residues long. The V gene's germline CDR1 is MNHNS and CDR2 SASEGT. V was cut by 5 bases and J by 2 bases, with 13 bases left in between. CDR3 nucleotides: TGTGCCAGCAGTCGGACGTCGGACCCCTACGAGCAGTACTTC. Its translation is CASSRTSDPYEQYF.

This clone was counted only a few times. Other DNA sequences in the sample encode the same CDR3. CDR3 DNA sequence: TGTGCCTGGTCAACAGGGACAGATACGCAGTATTTT. This translates into CAWSTGTDTQYF. The J gene is TRBJ2-3, the V gene TRBV30; D possibly corresponds to TRBD1 (6 bases). This CDR3 comprises 12 residues. Germline CDR1 GTSNPN, CDR2 SVGIG (reference sequence). V dropped 5 bases and J dropped 3 bases, with 9 bases sitting between them.

This clone was detected ten times or more. The chain is built from TRBV30 and TRBJ2-1, with 7 bases aligning to TRBD2. V lost 2 bases and J lost 0; bases outside the gene matches: 7. Germline values: CDR1 GTSNPN, CDR2 SVGIG (reference sequence). There are 16 residues in the CDR3. This CDR3 is CAWSSMGGNSYNEQFF. DNA of the CDR3: TGTGCCTGGAGTAGCATGGGGGGGAACTCCTACAATGAGCAGTTCTTC.

This clone was counted at least ten times. The chain links TRBV2 to TRBJ2-7, with D possibly being TRBD2 (6 bases). V dropped 4 bases and J dropped 9 bases, with 13 bases sitting between them. The germline CDR1 and CDR2 sequences are SNHLY and FYNNEI. The CDR3 runs 12 residues. Here the CDR3 reads CASSARDFGQYF. The CDR3 DNA sequence: TGTGCCAGCAGTGCCAGGGACTTCGGGCAGTACTTC.

This clone showed up many times. The V and J genes are TRBV5-1 and TRBJ2-3; the match to TRBD1 covers 9 bases. Germline loops: CDR1 SGHRS, CDR2 YFSETQ. V gave up 4 bases and J gave up 3 bases; unmatched junction bases: 6. The CDR3 consists of 15 residues. CDR3 amino acids: CASSGDRVLTDTQYF. The CDR3 coding sequence is TGCGCCAGCAGCGGGGACAGGGTATTGACAGATACGCAGTATTTT.

This clone was seen a handful of times. The rearrangement joins TRBV15 to TRBJ2-7; 7 positions agree with TRBD1. The V segment lost 8 bases and the J segment 0 bases; nucleotides outside the gene matches: 10. There are 15 residues in the CDR3. Germline assignment: CDR1 LNHNV and CDR2 YYDKDF (reference sequence). CDR3 amino acids: CATVGTTGDSYEQYF. DNA of the CDR3: TGTGCCACCGTAGGAACTACAGGGGACTCCTACGAGCAGTACTTC. Together with reference TRBV15 and TRBJ2-7, the CDR3 gives the full variable domain: DAMVIQNPRYQVTQFGKPVTLSCSQTLNHNVMYWYQQKSSQAPKLLFHYYDKDFNNEADTPDNFQSRRPNTSFCFLDIRSPGLGDTAMYLCATVGTTGDSYEQYFGPGTRLTVT.

This clone was recorded many times. This chain uses TRBV10-3 with TRBJ1-5; no reliable D call. Germline V gene sequence: CDR1 ENHRY, CDR2 SYGVKD. The germline V and J ends were trimmed by 3 bases and 1 base, with 10 bases remaining between them. The CDR3 consists of 15 residues. The CDR3, as DNA: TGTGCCATCAGTGAAGGACCTCGGAGCAATCAGCCCCAGCATTTT. Amino acid sequence: CAISEGPRSNQPQHF.

The V call is TRBV10-3, the J call TRBJ2-1, with TRBD2 matching 10 bases. V gave up 6 bases and J gave up 3 bases; unmatched junction bases: 5. The CDR3 has 15 amino acids. The germline V gene has CDR1 ENHRY and CDR2 SYGVKD. CDR3: CAIRSGLAIYNEQFF. As DNA, the CDR3 is TGTGCCATCAGGTCGGGACTAGCGATCTACAATGAGCAGTTCTTC.

This clone was counted a few times. The chain couples TRBV18 to TRBJ1-1; D call uncertain. The germline gives CDR1 KGHSH, CDR2 LQKENI. V was shortened by 3 bases and J by 7 bases, with 9 bases between the two germline ends. This CDR3 is built from 12 residues. The CDR3 is CASSPGQDEAFF. The CDR3 DNA sequence: TGTGCCAGCTCACCGGGCCAGGATGAAGCTTTCTTT.

The V gene is TRBV7-3, the J gene TRBJ2-1, with 8 nucleotides matching TRBD2. The CDR3 consists of 12 residues. Germline values: CDR1 SGHTA, CDR2 FQGTGA. The V gene end was trimmed by 6 bases and the J gene end by 6 bases; junction bases not matched to a gene: 1. This CDR3 reads CASSAGGNEQFF. In nucleotides, the CDR3 is TGTGCCAGCAGTGCGGGGGGCAATGAGCAGTTCTTC.

The chain links TRBV7-9 to TRBJ1-5; tentatively, D is TRBD1 (5 bases). V was shortened by 5 bases and J by 3 bases, with 11 bases between the two germline ends. This CDR3 contains 14 residues. The V gene's germline CDR1 is SEHNR and CDR2 FQNEAQ (reference sequence). CDR3 bases: TGTGCCAGCAGCCCTGGGACCGCCAATCAGCCCCAGCATTTT. Translated, it gives CASSPGTANQPQHF.

This clone was detected a few times. The chain joins TRBV4-1 to TRBJ1-2; D may be TRBD1 (5 bases). Germline assignment: CDR1 MGHRA and CDR2 YSYEKL. The CDR3 totals 16 residues. Trimming stripped 0 bases from V and 5 bases from J, with 16 bases between. CDR3: CASSQEDTGGRYGYTF. In nucleotides, the CDR3 is TGCGCCAGCAGCCAAGAAGATACCGGGGGTCGATATGGCTACACCTTC.

This clone was counted a few times. J is TRBJ1-5 and V is TRBV4-2; D remains unclear. CDR1 and CDR2 from the germline V gene are LGHNA and YNFKEQ. This CDR3 region has 15 residues. V gave up 3 bases and J gave up 9 bases, with 18 bases separating them. CDR3 residues: CASSQEVRVFRPQHF. CDR3 DNA sequence: TGTGCCAGCAGCCAGGAGGTTAGGGTCTTTCGGCCCCAGCATTTT.

The table lists this clone with a few counts. This chain joins TRBV7-8 and TRBJ2-3; D is possibly TRBD1 (5 bases). The germline CDR1 and CDR2 sequences are SGHVS and FQNEAQ. The V gene lost 4 bases and the J gene lost 7 bases, with 24 bases spanning the gap. The CDR3 consists of 17 residues. CDR3 amino acids: CASSYSSDSLYGHTQYF. DNA for the CDR3: TGTGCCAGCAGCTACAGTTCCGACAGTCTCTACGGCCATACGCAGTATTTT.

This clone was seen a few times. The chain couples TRBV19 to TRBJ2-1, with TRBD1 matching over 9 bases. The CDR3 extends over 14 amino acids. V dropped 8 bases and J dropped 2; count of bases not matched to a gene: 4. Germline V gene data show CDR1 as LNHDA and CDR2 as SQIVND (reference sequence). The CDR3 DNA reads as TGTGCCAGTGAAGGGACAGGGCCCTACAATGAGCAGTTCTTC. This sequence encodes CASEGTGPYNEQFF.

This clone was counted a few times. Other DNA sequences from this sample encode an identical CDR3 as well. The chain links TRBV30 to TRBJ1-5; D is undetermined. V lost 1 base to trimming and J lost 0 bases, with 4 bases between them. In germline, CDR1 is GTSNPN, CDR2 SVGIG (reference sequence). The CDR3 totals 13 residues. CDR3 sequence (DNA): TGTGCCTGGAGTGGGGGTAGCAATCAGCCCCAGCATTTT. This sequence encodes CAWSGGSNQPQHF. Supplemented by reference TRBV30 and TRBJ1-5, the full variable domain reads SQTIHQWPATLVQPVGSPLSLECTVEGTSNPNLYWYRQAAGRGLQLLFYSVGIGQISSEVPQNLSASRPQDRQFILSSKKLLLSDSGFYLCAWSGGSNQPQHFGDGTRLSIL.

The chain has TRBV5-4 and TRBJ1-1; perhaps TRBD1 as D (5 bases). Trimming removed 5 bases from V and 1 base from J, with 12 bases in between. Germline V lookup: CDR1 SGHNT, CDR2 YYREEE (reference sequence). The CDR3 is made up of 14 amino acids. As DNA, the CDR3 is TGTGCCAGCAGACCTGGGGGGGAGAACACTGAAGCTTTCTTT. Amino acid sequence: CASRPGGENTEAFF.

This clone came up a few times. This chain links TRBV19 with TRBJ2-1; D is ambiguous. From germline, CDR1 is LNHDA and CDR2 SQIVND (reference sequence). The CDR3 covers 11 residues. V was trimmed by 6 bases and J by 8 bases, leaving 8 bases between them. CDR3 nucleotide sequence: TGTGCCAGTAGCAGGTACCATGAGCAGTTCTTC. Its translation: CASSRYHEQFF.

This clone was seen a handful of times. The rearrangement uses TRBV7-9 and TRBJ1-2; possible D gene TRBD1, 5 bases. V was pared by 1 base and J by 3 bases, with 12 bases between. The CDR3 has 15 residues. Germline CDR1 and CDR2: SEHNR and FQNEAQ (reference sequence). The CDR3 protein is CASSLEGWGDYGYTF. DNA for the CDR3: TGTGCCAGCAGCTTAGAAGGGTGGGGCGACTATGGCTACACCTTC.

The chain has TRBV7-9 and TRBJ2-2; TRBD2 matches at 7 bases. Trimming took 2 bases from V and 1 from J; bases not matched to a gene: 4. The CDR3 has 16 amino acids. CDR1 is SEHNR and CDR2 is FQNEAQ in the germline V gene (reference sequence). The CDR3 is CASSLQGGGNTGELFF. For the CDR3, the DNA is TGTGCCAGCAGCTTACAAGGCGGGGGGAACACCGGGGAGCTGTTTTTT.

This clone was seen a few times. The chain couples TRBV19 to TRBJ2-2; TRBD1 matches 8 bases. Germline V gene data show CDR1 as LNHDA and CDR2 as SQIVND (reference sequence). This CDR3 comprises 14 residues. Unmatched junction bases numbered 7, after V lost 7 bases and J lost 6 bases. CDR3 loop: CASMTGASSGELFF. CDR3 DNA sequence: TGTGCCAGTATGACAGGGGCGAGCTCCGGGGAGCTGTTTTTT.

This clone has ten or more counts. V usage is TRBV6-5 and J usage is TRBJ2-1, with 7 bases fitting TRBD2. Germline CDR1 MNHEY, CDR2 SVGAGI. J was trimmed by 6 bases and V by 2 bases; bases with no gene match: 7. This CDR3 is built from 15 residues. DNA of the CDR3: TGTGCCAGCAGTTACGAGCGGGGTTTCCTCAATGAGCAGTTCTTC. This translates into CASSYERGFLNEQFF.

The CDR3 coding sequence is TGCGCCAGCAGCCAACAGACTAGCATATCCCACGAGCAGTACTTC. Translating gives CASSQQTSISHEQYF. The gene calls are TRBV4-1 and TRBJ2-7, with TRBD2 matching 7 bases. Germline-derived CDR1 and CDR2 are MGHRA and YSYEKL. The V segment lost 2 bases and the J segment 5 bases; nucleotides outside the gene matches: 9. The CDR3 has 15 residues.